This T cell receptor (beta chain) comes out of a study of human T cells and chemical hapten exposure. Across the whole study: Per-sample TCR yield variation was attributed mainly to small pooled library volume differences. Notes on the study in general: DPC sensitization produced no change in TCRs with frequency above 1 in 1000.

Remarks on this clonotype: The antigen is undetermined.

Via MiXCR, TCRdb re-called the RACE reads, giving one row per CDR3 protein. The sample consists of roughly 90,000 distinct CDR3 sequences, approximately 11% of them appearing once. This CDR3 has 18 amino acids. V lost 4 bases and J lost 6; bases outside the gene matches: 15. Germline V lookup: CDR1 SEHNR, CDR2 FQNEAQ (reference sequence). Time point reported: patch test 3, about 24 weeks after DPC sensitization. Stated treatment: therapeutic diphenylcyclopropenone sensitization with weekly scalp DPC. This receptor was identified in a woman between 25 and 40 years old with alopecia areata. Some clones in this sample may be carry-over from other donors' samples. This chain joins TRBV7-9 and TRBJ2-1, with TRBD2 matching over 10 bases. Sequences were derived from whole blood, sampled in connection with sensitization to the hapten diphenylcyclopropenone (DPC). CDR3 region: CASSSVSGLAGAPNEQFF. The CDR3 DNA sequence: TGTGCCAGCAGCTCTGTCTCGGGGCTAGCGGGGGCACCCAATGAGCAGTTCTTC.